The text below deals with one T cell receptor beta chain. What it binds is not known. This specimen comes from a study of brain metastases from non-small cell lung cancer. This CDR3 has 13 residues. Germline V gene data show CDR1 as SGHRS and CDR2 as YFSETQ. The V end was cut by 2 bases, the J end by 6 bases, with 8 bases between. Only in-frame clones appear in the TCRdb table, and some are missing; sequencing was by immunoSEQ multiplex PCR. The top ten clones hold roughly 7.3% of a sample with 4,000 to 4,500 clones, about four fifths of them seen once. Broader study findings: Brain metastases shared most TCR repertoire with primaries, with sparse T cells. Fewer infiltrating T cells were found in brain metastases than primaries.

The sequence was obtained from a donor aged 40 or over with non-small cell lung cancer. The sequencing sample was made of primary lung tumor tissue. This chain links TRBV5-1 with TRBJ2-2; the D is unclear. The DNA of the CDR3 is TGCGCCAGCAGCTTAGTCGCGGCCGGGGAGCTGTTTTTT. Its protein is CASSLVAAGELFF.